The text below deals with one T cell receptor (beta chain). The data originate from a study of technical replicates of blood from a handful of donors. V lost 5 bases to trimming and J lost 7 bases; unmatched junction nucleotides: 8. This CDR3 spans 14 amino acids. CDR1 SGDLS and CDR2 YYNGEE come from the germline V gene. Assay used: immunoSEQ multiplex PCR; TCRdb lists only in-frame clones, some missing. The table has about 60,000 clones, around 86% seen once. The sequencing sample was made of PBMCs. The receptor's source is a human donor in good health. Some clones in this sample may be carry-over from other donors' samples. The J gene is TRBJ1-2, the V gene TRBV9; 10 bases match TRBD1. Here the CDR3 DNA reads TGTGCCAGCAGTTCCGGACAGGGGGTTGTTGGCTACACCTTC. Translated: CASSSGQGVVGYTF.